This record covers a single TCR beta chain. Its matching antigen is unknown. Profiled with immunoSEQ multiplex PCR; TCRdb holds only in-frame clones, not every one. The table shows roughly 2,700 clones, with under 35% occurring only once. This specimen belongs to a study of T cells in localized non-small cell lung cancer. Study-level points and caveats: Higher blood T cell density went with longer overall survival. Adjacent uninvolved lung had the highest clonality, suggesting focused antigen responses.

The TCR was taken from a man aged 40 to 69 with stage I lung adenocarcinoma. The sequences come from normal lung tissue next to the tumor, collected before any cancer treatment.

The CDR3 DNA sequence: TGTGCCAGCTCCCTGGGGACTAGCGGGAGTTTAGATACGCAGTATTTT. Protein sequence: CASSLGTSGSLDTQYF. V usage is TRBV12-5 and J usage is TRBJ2-3, with 14 bases fitting TRBD2. Germline V gene lookup returns CDR1 LGHNT and CDR2 FRNRAP. The length of the CDR3 is 16 residues.